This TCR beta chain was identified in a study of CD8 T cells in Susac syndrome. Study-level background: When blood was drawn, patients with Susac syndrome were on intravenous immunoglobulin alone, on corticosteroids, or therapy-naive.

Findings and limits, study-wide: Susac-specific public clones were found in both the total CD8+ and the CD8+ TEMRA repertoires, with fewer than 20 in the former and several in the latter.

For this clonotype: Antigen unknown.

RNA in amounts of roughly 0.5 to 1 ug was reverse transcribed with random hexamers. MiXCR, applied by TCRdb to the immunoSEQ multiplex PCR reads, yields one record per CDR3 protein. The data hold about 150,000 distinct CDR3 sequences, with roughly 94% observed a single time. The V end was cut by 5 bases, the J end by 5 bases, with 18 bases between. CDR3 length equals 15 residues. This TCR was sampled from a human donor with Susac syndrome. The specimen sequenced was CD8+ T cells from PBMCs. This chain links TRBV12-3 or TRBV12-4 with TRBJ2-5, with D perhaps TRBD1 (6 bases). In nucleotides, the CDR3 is TGTGCCAGCAGTCCAGGGGTCTCAGCGGAGGAGACCCAGTACTTC. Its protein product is CASSPGVSAEETQYF.